The 8 T cell receptor beta chains listed next were all sequenced from one sample in a study of T-cell memory formation after mild COVID-19. Each CDR3 protein gets one entry after TCRdb re-called the 5' RACE reads with MiXCR. The table records under 150,000 distinct CDR3 sequences, more than 15% of them present only once. Source material: PBMCs or a T cell subset sorted from them (not recorded which). The receptors were gathered from an adult woman who had mild COVID-19 (a few samples of this study predate the infection). Cell type and time point are not known.

This clonotype has only a few counts. The CDR3 loop is CASSLSSGLTFSYNEQFF. The CDR3 DNA is TGTGCCAGCAGCCTCTCTAGCGGGCTTACCTTCTCCTACAATGAGCAGTTCTTC. J is TRBJ2-1 and V is TRBV7-2; 8 nucleotides line up with TRBD2. CDR1 is SGHTA, CDR2 FQGNSA, per germline. The CDR3 contains 18 residues. V shed 5 bases, J shed 0 bases, and the junction held 12 bases outside the gene matches.

This clonotype was seen only once. The genes are TRBV5-1 and TRBJ1-4; D gene uncertain. V was shortened by 2 bases and J by 5 bases, with 10 bases between the two germline ends. This CDR3 is built from 14 residues. Per germline, CDR1 SGHRS and CDR2 YFSETQ. The CDR3 here is CASSFNNQNEKLFF. The CDR3 nucleotides are TGCGCCAGCAGCTTCAACAACCAAAATGAAAAACTGTTTTTT.

This clonotype appeared a few times. This rearrangement joins TRBV7-2 to TRBJ2-1; 11 bases agree with TRBD2. This CDR3 is 17 amino acids long. The J segment lost 0 bases and the V segment lost 5 bases, leaving 6 bases of the junction unmatched. Germline-derived CDR1 and CDR2 are SGHTA and FQGNSA. CDR3 bases: TGTGCCAGCAGCAACAGACTAGCGGGGAACTCCTACAATGAGCAGTTCTTC. It is translated as CASSNRLAGNSYNEQFF. Full variable domain (rest looked up from reference TRBV7-2 and TRBJ2-1): GAGVSQSPSNKVTEKGKDVELRCDPISGHTALYWYRQSLGQGLEFLIYFQGNSAPDKSGLPSDRFSAERTGGSVSTLTIQRTQQEDSAVYLCASSNRLAGNSYNEQFFGPGTRLTVL.

This clonotype showed up just a few times. This chain links TRBV6-5 with TRBJ2-7, with 8 bases lining up with TRBD2. Germline trimming cut 8 bases from V and 1 base from J; bases unmatched to any gene: 4. The CDR3 has 13 amino acids. Germline-derived CDR1 and CDR2 are MNHEY and SVGAGI. The CDR3 region has the DNA TGTGCCAGCGAGGGCGGGGGGTCCTACGAGCAGTACTTC. It yields the protein CASEGGGSYEQYF.

This clonotype was seen only a few times. The chain couples TRBV7-8 to TRBJ2-3; 11 nucleotides agree with TRBD2. The CDR3 is made up of 16 amino acids. Germline V lookup: CDR1 SGHVS, CDR2 FQNEAQ. The ends lost 5 bases at V and 0 bases at J; junction bases unmatched: 4. The CDR3 DNA reads TGTGCCAGCAGCGCGACTAGCGGGGTTAGCACAGATACGCAGTATTTT. It encodes CASSATSGVSTDTQYF.

The genes are TRBV18 and TRBJ1-1; D possibly corresponds to TRBD1 (5 bases). The germline V gene encodes CDR1 KGHSH and CDR2 LQKENI. V was cut by 2 bases and J by 0 bases, with 10 bases left in between. This CDR3 has 15 residues. The CDR3 DNA is TGTGCCAGCTCACCAATGGGGCAGGTGAACACTGAAGCTTTCTTT. The encoded protein is CASSPMGQVNTEAFF.

This clonotype was seen a few times. V usage is TRBV7-3 and J usage is TRBJ2-1; D perhaps matches TRBD1 (6 bases). The CDR3 runs 16 residues. Germline lookup yields CDR1 SGHTA and CDR2 FQGTGA. Trimming removed 2 bases at V and 2 bases at J, with 13 bases between. Here the CDR3 DNA reads TGTGCCAGCAGCTTAGCTAGGACAGCAGCCTACAATGAGCAGTTCTTC. Translated: CASSLARTAAYNEQFF.

This clonotype occurred many times. The chain links TRBV11-2 to TRBJ2-1; 10 bases align to TRBD2. J gave up 6 bases and V 4 bases, and 9 bases lay outside the gene matches. Germline CDR1 and CDR2: SGHAT and FQNNGV. The CDR3 sequence is 16 residues long. The CDR3 loop is CASSSLGTSDRNEQFF. The CDR3 DNA sequence: TGTGCCAGCAGCTCATTGGGGACTAGCGATCGCAATGAGCAGTTCTTC. Combining the CDR3 with reference TRBV11-2 and TRBJ2-1 gives the whole variable domain EAGVAQSPRYKIIEKRQSVAFWCNPISGHATLYWYQQILGQGPKLLIQFQNNGVVDDSQLPKDRFSAERLKGVDSTLKIQPAKLEDSAVYLCASSSLGTSDRNEQFFGPGTRLTVL.